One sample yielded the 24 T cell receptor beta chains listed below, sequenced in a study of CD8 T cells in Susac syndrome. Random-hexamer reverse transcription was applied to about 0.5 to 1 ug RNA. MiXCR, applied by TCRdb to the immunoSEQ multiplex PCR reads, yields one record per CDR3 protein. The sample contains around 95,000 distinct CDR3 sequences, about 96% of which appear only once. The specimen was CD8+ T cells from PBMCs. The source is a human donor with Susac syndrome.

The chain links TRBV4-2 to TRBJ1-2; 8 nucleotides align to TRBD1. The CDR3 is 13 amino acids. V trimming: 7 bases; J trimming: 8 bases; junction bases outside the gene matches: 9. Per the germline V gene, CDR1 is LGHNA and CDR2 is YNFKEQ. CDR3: CASTSDRAVGYTF. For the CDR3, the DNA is TGTGCCAGCACCTCGGACAGGGCAGTAGGCTACACCTTC.

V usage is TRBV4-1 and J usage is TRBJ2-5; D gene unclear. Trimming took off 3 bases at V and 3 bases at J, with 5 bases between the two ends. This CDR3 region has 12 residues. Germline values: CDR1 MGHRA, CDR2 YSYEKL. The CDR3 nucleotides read TGCGCCAGCAGCCACCTAGAAGAGACCCAGTACTTC. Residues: CASSHLEETQYF.

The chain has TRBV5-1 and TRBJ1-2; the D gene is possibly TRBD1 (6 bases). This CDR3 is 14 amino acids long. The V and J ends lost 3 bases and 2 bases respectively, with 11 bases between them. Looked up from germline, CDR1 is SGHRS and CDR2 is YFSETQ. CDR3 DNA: TGCGCCAGCAGCTGGTTCACAGGGAACTATGGCTACACCTTC. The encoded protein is CASSWFTGNYGYTF.

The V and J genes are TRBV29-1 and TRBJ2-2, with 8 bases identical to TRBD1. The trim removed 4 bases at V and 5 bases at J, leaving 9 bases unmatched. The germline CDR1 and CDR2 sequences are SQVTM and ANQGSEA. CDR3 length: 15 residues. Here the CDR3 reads CSVGGTGPRTGELFF. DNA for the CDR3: TGCAGCGTTGGCGGGACAGGTCCGAGGACCGGGGAGCTGTTTTTT.

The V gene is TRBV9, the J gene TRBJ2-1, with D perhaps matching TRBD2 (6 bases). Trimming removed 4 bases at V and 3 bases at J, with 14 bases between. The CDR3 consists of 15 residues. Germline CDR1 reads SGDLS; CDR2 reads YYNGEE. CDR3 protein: CASSKSSAYYNEQFF. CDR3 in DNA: TGTGCCAGCAGCAAATCTAGCGCCTACTACAATGAGCAGTTCTTC.

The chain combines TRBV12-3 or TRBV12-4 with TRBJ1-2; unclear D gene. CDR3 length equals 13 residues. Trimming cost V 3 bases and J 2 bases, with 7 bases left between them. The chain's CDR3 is CASSLYGNYGYTF. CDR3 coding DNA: TGTGCCAGCAGTTTGTACGGGAACTATGGCTACACCTTC.

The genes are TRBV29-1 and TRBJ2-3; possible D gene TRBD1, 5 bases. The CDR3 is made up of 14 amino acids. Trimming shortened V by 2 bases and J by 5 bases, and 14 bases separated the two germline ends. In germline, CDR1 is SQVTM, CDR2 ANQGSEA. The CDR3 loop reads CSVERRQLKDTQYF. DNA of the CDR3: TGCAGCGTTGAAAGGCGACAGCTAAAAGATACGCAGTATTTT.

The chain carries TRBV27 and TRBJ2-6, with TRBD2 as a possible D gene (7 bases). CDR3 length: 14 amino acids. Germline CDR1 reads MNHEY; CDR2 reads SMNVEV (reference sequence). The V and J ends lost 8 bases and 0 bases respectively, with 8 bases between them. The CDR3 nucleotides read TGTGCCAGCCGGGGGGCCTCTGGGGCCAACGTCCTGACTTTC. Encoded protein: CASRGASGANVLTF.

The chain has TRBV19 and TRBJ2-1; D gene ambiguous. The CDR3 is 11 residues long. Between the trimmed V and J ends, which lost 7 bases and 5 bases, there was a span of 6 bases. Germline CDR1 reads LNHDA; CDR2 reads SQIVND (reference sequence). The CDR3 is CASTSDNEQFF. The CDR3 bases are TGTGCCAGTACCAGTGACAATGAGCAGTTCTTC.

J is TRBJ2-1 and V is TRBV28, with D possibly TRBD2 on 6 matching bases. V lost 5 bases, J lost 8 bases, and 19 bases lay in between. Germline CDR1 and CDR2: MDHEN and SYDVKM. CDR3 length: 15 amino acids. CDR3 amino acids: CASSTGRGEVDEQFF. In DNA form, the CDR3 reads TGTGCCAGCAGTACTGGGCGGGGCGAAGTGGATGAGCAGTTCTTC.

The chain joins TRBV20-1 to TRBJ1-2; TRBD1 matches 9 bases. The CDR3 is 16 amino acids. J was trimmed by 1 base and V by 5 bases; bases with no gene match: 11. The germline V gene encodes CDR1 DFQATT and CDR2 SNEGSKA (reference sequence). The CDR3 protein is CSAFTGGPIVNYGYTF. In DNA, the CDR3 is TGCAGTGCTTTTACAGGGGGCCCTATTGTTAACTATGGCTACACCTTC.

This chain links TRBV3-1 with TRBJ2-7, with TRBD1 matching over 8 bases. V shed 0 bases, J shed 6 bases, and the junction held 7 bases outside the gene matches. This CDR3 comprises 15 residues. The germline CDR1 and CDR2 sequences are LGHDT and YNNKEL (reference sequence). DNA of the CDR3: TGTGCCAGCAGCCAAGACACAGGGGGTGGACTCGAGCAGTACTTC. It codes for CASSQDTGGGLEQYF.

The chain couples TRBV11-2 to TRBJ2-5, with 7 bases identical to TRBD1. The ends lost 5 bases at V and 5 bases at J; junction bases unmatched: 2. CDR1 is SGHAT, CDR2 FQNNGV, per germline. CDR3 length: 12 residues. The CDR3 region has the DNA TGTGCCAGCAGCCTACAGGGGGAGACCCAGTACTTC. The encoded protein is CASSLQGETQYF.

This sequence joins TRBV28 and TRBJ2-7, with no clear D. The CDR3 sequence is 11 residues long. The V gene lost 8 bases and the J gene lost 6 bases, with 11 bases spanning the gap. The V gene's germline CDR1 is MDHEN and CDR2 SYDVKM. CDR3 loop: CASGQGREQYF. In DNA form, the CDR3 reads TGTGCCAGCGGCCAAGGTCGCGAGCAGTACTTC.

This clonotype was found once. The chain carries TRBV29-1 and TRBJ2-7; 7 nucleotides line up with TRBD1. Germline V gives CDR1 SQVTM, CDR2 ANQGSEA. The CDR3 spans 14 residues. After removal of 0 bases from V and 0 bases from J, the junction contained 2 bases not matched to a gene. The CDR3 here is CSVEDRGYSYEQYF. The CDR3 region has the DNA TGCAGCGTTGAAGACAGGGGGTACTCCTACGAGCAGTACTTC.

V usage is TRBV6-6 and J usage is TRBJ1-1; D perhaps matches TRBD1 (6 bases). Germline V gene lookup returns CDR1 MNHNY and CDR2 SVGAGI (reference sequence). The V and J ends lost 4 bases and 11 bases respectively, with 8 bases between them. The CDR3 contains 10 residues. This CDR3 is CASSSGDAFF. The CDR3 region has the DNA TGTGCCAGCAGTTCAGGGGACGCTTTCTTT.

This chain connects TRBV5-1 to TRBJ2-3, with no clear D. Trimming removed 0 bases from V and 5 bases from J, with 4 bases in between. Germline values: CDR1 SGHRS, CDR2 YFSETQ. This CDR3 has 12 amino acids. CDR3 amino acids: CASSLEIDTQYF. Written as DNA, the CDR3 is TGCGCCAGCAGCTTGGAGATAGATACGCAGTATTTT.

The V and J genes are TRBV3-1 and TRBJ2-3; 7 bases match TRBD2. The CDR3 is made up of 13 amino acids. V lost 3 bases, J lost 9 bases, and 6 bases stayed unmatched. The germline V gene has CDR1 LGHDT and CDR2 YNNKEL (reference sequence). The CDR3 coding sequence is TGTGCCAGCAGCCAGGCGGGAGAGGCGACGCAGTATTTT. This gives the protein CASSQAGEATQYF.

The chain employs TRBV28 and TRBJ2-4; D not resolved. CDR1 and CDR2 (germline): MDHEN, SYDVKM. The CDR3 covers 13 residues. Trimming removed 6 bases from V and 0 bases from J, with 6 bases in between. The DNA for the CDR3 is TGTGCCAGCAGAGAGGTAGCCAAAAACATTCAGTACTTC. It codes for CASREVAKNIQYF.

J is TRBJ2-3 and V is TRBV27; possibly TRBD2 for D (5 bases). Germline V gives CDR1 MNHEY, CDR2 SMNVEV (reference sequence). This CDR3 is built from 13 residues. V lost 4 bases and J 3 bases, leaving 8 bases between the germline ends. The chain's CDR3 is CASSYRETDTQYF. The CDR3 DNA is TGTGCCAGCAGTTACCGGGAAACAGATACGCAGTATTTT.

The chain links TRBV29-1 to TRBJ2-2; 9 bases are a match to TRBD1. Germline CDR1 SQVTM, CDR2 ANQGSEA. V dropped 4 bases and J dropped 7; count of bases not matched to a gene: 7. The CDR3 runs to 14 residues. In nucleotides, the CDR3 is TGCAGCGTTGGGGACAGGGAAGGGAACGGGGAGCTGTTTTTT. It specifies CSVGDREGNGELFF.

CDR3 in DNA: TGCAGCGTTGTGGGCGGGGGTTTTGATACGCAGTATTTT. Translated, it gives CSVVGGGFDTQYF. V usage is TRBV29-1 and J usage is TRBJ2-3; 7 positions match TRBD2. The germline V gene has CDR1 SQVTM and CDR2 ANQGSEA. Trimming cost V 4 bases and J 6 bases; bases outside gene matches: 7. The CDR3 covers 13 residues.

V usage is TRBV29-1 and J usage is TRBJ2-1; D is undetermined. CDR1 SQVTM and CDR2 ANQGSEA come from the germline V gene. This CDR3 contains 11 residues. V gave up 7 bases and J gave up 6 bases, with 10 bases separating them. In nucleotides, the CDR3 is TGCAGCGGCCTGAAGGCCAATGAGCAGTTCTTC. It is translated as CSGLKANEQFF.

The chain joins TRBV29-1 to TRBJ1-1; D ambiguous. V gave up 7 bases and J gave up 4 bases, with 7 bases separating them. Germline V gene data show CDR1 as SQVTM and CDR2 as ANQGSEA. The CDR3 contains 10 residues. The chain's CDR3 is CSAGGTEAFF. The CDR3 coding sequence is TGCAGCGCCGGTGGCACTGAAGCTTTCTTT.